This T cell receptor beta chain was profiled in a study of cytomegalovirus exposure and HLA in healthy donors. Between the trimmed V and J ends, which lost 5 bases and 6 bases, there was a span of 11 bases. The length of the CDR3 is 14 residues. Germline V gives CDR1 MRHNA, CDR2 SNTAGT. This PCR relied on a set of 60 Vbeta primers and 13 Jbeta primers. Using immunoSEQ multiplex PCR, the repertoire was profiled, and TCRdb retains in-frame clones only, with some absent. The sample holds some 90,000 clones, 80% to 85% seen once. V usage is TRBV6-4 and J usage is TRBJ1-6, with TRBD1 as a possible D gene (6 bases). The receptor's source is a man between 35 and 55 years old in good health and CMV-seronegative. Sequencing input: PBMCs. CDR3 sequence: CASSTGNGNSPLHF. The CDR3 coding sequence is TGTGCCAGCAGTACAGGGAACGGTAATTCACCCCTCCACTTT.